Detailed here is one T cell receptor beta chain. Its antigen is not known. In germline, CDR1 is SGHVS, CDR2 FNYEAQ. The CDR3 loop spans 15 amino acids. From its re-call of the 5' RACE reads, TCRdb lists each CDR3 protein once, without DNA. The sample totals over 350,000 distinct CDR3 sequences. The data were obtained in a study of T cells expressing NK-cell markers. Study conclusions and caveats: In more than 5 donors, dominant CD3+CD56+NKG2C+ clonotypes ranked among the top 10 CD8+ clonotypes.

The chain combines TRBV7-6 with TRBJ2-1; without DNA, the TCRdb call of TRBD2 cannot be checked. The sequence was obtained from a woman between 45 and 60 years old in good health. The sample comprised blood T cells: a sorted CD56 or NKG2C T cell subset, CD4+ or CD8+ T cells, or bulk PBMC T cells (not recorded which). The CDR3 reads CASSLERWEIDEQFF.